This T cell receptor (beta chain) derives from a study of blood T cell repertoires in COVID-19 (dated by TCRdb to 2019 to 2021). About the investigation overall: Samples from collaborators originated in the United States, Italy and Spain and spanned both the acute and convalescent phases of COVID-19. The material from the prospective study consisted of cDNA or gDNA derived from T cells, B-cell-depleted T cells, or PBMCs. The dataset comprised deeply sampled blood TCRbeta repertoires from subjects exposed to, actively infected with, or recovered from COVID-19. The repertoires were released in a freely available public database intended as a resource for research on the immune response to SARS-CoV-2. Samples came from the ongoing ImmuneRACE study (first 160 participants) plus 1,254 subjects from 6 global collaborators. The sample metadata nearly always contained a de-identified subject ID, COVID-19 status, age in years and sex. HLA class I and class II types, where available, came from metadata supplied by the sample provider rather than from assay-based typing.

The immunoSEQ Assay, a bias-controlled multiplex PCR, was used to amplify TCRbeta CDR3 regions from genomic DNA. In the source study's methods: The number of nucleated cells in each sample was estimated from the amplification of reference gene primers within the assay. To quantify the absolute abundance of each unique TCRbeta CDR3 rearrangement, sequence reads were collapsed and filtered. Productive Simpson clonality was computed per sample as the square root of Simpson's diversity index over productive rearrangements. TCRdb mirrors the immuneACCESS table, restricted to in-frame sequences. Some clones are absent from its copies; in checked studies, under half trace to an unresolved V gene, and the reason for the others is unknown. V, J and clone size are taken as reported in that table, and D and trimming were inferred from the DNA itself. In all, the sample holds about 310,000 clones, and 89% of those were seen once. Roughly a tenth of the sample goes to the ten largest clones.

Inclusive of the bounding cysteine and phenylalanine, the CDR3 is 13 residues long. Only the CDR3 region is kept as DNA, spanning 39 bases read in frame from base 1. V loses 4 bases of germline sequence and J loses 3 bases, and the interval between the two ends is 9 bases. The CDR1 and CDR2 encoded by the germline V gene are SGHTA and FQGTGA. Enrolling through a virtual design, the prospective study's participants ranged in age from about 18 to 89 years and lived across around 25 United States geographic areas. In the prospective study, participants were assigned to cohorts based on the clinical history participants reported in a screening survey and a study questionnaire. For ImmuneRACE Cohort 3, a participant was defined as recovered based on two consecutive negative NP/OP PCR tests, clearance by a healthcare professional, or resolution of symptoms. Mobile phlebotomists in the prospective study collected whole blood, serum and a nasopharyngeal or oropharyngeal swab from every participant. Prospective study participants could optionally give additional blood draws and questionnaires over an approximately two-month period. Blood samples from the prospective study were shipped frozen or at room temperature prior to DNA extraction.

Broad study findings and their caveats: How much clinical and demographic metadata was included differed by source and by participant, and the metadata was provided uncurated.

Note on this clone: Which antigen it targets is not known. Base quality data are lacking; no much larger clone is found one base away.

The chain uses TRBV7-3 and TRBJ1-1; possibly the D gene is TRBD1, per 5 matching bases. The clonotype comes from a woman between 40 and 50 years old who had recovered from COVID-19. Sequencing was carried out using PBMCs or T cells enriched from blood (not recorded which). The CDR3: CASSWSTDTEAFF. In nucleotide form, the sequence is TGTGCCAGCAGCTGGTCGACAGACACTGAAGCTTTCTTT. The CDR3, completed at both ends by the reference TRBV7-3 and TRBJ1-1 genes, gives the full variable domain GAGVSQTPSNKVTEKGKYVELRCDPISGHTALYWYRQSLGQGPEFLIYFQGTGAADDSGLPNDRFFAVRPEGSVSTLKIQRTERGDSAVYLCASSWSTDTEAFFGQGTRLTVV.